These 22 T cell receptor beta chains share one sample of origin, sequenced in a study of response to subunit inactivated influenza vaccine. Each CDR3 protein is one row after TCRdb ran MiXCR on the RT-PCR reads. This sample has around 580,000 distinct CDR3 sequences; 10% to 15% occur once, and the top ten carry about 9.4%. Sequenced material: PBMCs from blood, taken on the day of vaccination. These receptors originate from a man aged 50-60 years who received an inactivated influenza vaccine.

This clonotype has just a few counts. CDR3 loop: CSARSRDKNTGELFF. As DNA, the CDR3 is TGCAGTGCTAGGTCCCGGGACAAAAACACCGGGGAGCTGTTTTTT. The genes are TRBV20-1 and TRBJ2-2; TRBD1 might be the D (6 bases). CDR3 size: 15 residues. Trimming took 3 bases from V and 2 from J, leaving 13 bases between them. Germline CDR1 and CDR2: DFQATT and SNEGSKA (reference sequence).

The rearrangement uses TRBV12-3 or TRBV12-4 and TRBJ2-1; 11 bases map to TRBD2. The CDR3 contains 14 residues. With 3 bases clipped from V and 10 bases from J, the junction kept 5 bases outside the gene matches. CDR3 loop: CASSFSGRGDEQFF. The CDR3 coding sequence is TGTGCCAGCAGTTTTAGCGGGAGGGGAGACGAGCAGTTCTTC.

This clonotype was seen ten or more times. The chain is built from TRBV5-5 and TRBJ2-1; D gene uncertain. The V end was cut by 2 bases, the J end by 6 bases, with 9 bases between. The germline gives CDR1 SGHKS, CDR2 YYEKEE (reference sequence). The CDR3 has 13 amino acids. The CDR3 bases are TGTGCCAGCAGCTTTACGAATTTCAATGAGCAGTTCTTC. This translates into CASSFTNFNEQFF.

This rearrangement joins TRBV12-3 or TRBV12-4 to TRBJ2-3; TRBD2 aligns across 7 bases. The CDR3 runs to 15 residues. The trim removed 5 bases at V and 1 base at J, leaving 6 bases unmatched. The CDR3 DNA reads TGTGCCAGCAGTCTGGGAGGGGTTGGCACAGATACGCAGTATTTT. It translates to CASSLGGVGTDTQYF.

As DNA, the CDR3 is TGCGCCAGCAGCCAAGATCACCTAGCGGGCTACAATGAGCAGTTCTTC. It specifies CASSQDHLAGYNEQFF. The gene calls are TRBV4-3 and TRBJ2-1; the match to TRBD2 covers 8 bases. Looked up from germline, CDR1 is LGHNA and CDR2 is YSLEER. The trim removed 0 bases at V and 3 bases at J, leaving 4 bases unmatched. CDR3 length: 16 residues.

This clonotype was seen repeatedly, ten times or more. The chain has TRBV6-5 and TRBJ2-7, with D possibly matching TRBD1 (6 bases). This CDR3 is built from 15 residues. Germline V lookup: CDR1 MNHEY, CDR2 SVGAGI. Between the trimmed V and J ends, which lost 0 bases and 3 bases, there was a span of 12 bases. CDR3 sequence (DNA): TGTGCCAGCAGTTACTCGGGACAACCCGACTACGAGCAGTACTTC. This encodes CASSYSGQPDYEQYF.

A few counts support this clonotype. This rearrangement joins TRBV12-5 to TRBJ1-2, with D maybe TRBD1 (5 bases). Trimming took off 3 bases at V and 2 bases at J, with 13 bases between the two ends. The CDR3 runs 15 residues. Per germline, CDR1 LGHNT and CDR2 FRNRAP. The CDR3 spells CASGLAGPTNYGYTF. CDR3 DNA sequence: TGTGCTAGTGGTTTAGCGGGACCAACCAACTATGGCTACACCTTC.

The J gene is TRBJ2-7, the V gene TRBV9; 10 bases fit TRBD2. With V trimmed by 3 bases and J by 1 base, 4 bases remained unmatched. CDR1 is SGDLS and CDR2 is YYNGEE in the germline V gene. The CDR3 runs to 15 residues. The CDR3, as DNA: TGTGCCAGCAGCGCCGGACTAGCGGTTTCCTACGAGCAGTACTTC. It encodes CASSAGLAVSYEQYF.

Only a few counts were recorded for this clonotype. The V call is TRBV20-1, the J call TRBJ2-1; a possible D gene is TRBD1 (5 bases). The CDR3 runs 15 residues. Trimming shortened V by 2 bases and J by 6 bases, and 17 bases separated the two germline ends. CDR1 is DFQATT, CDR2 SNEGSKA, per germline (reference sequence). CDR3 in DNA: TGCAGTGCTAGAAGCCAGGGCTTAAGTTCCAATGAGCAGTTCTTC. This encodes CSARSQGLSSNEQFF.

This sequence joins TRBV7-3 and TRBJ2-2; 9 bases fit TRBD1. CDR1 is SGHTA and CDR2 is FQGTGA in the germline V gene. The CDR3 consists of 15 residues. V was pared by 4 bases and J by 6 bases, with 6 bases of the junction left unmatched. CDR3 amino acids: CASSSGTGYPGELFF. In DNA, the CDR3 is TGTGCCAGCAGCTCCGGGACAGGGTATCCCGGGGAGCTGTTTTTT.

DNA of the CDR3: TGTGCCAGCAGCTCGGGAGGGGGTCTAGAGCCCCAGCATTTT. Encoded protein: CASSSGGGLEPQHF. The gene calls are TRBV7-9 and TRBJ1-5, with D perhaps TRBD1 (6 bases). This CDR3 spans 14 amino acids. Germline V gene sequence: CDR1 SEHNR, CDR2 FQNEAQ (reference sequence). Trimming stripped 4 bases from V and 8 bases from J, with 15 bases between.

This clonotype was counted between two and nine times. The chain joins TRBV10-3 to TRBJ2-7; D might be TRBD1 (6 bases). Germline V gene sequence: CDR1 ENHRY, CDR2 SYGVKD. V shed 4 bases and J shed 0 bases, with 13 bases lying between them. The CDR3 covers 15 residues. CDR3 protein: CAISGSTGLSYEQYF. CDR3 DNA sequence: TGTGCCATCAGTGGGTCGACAGGACTCTCCTACGAGCAGTACTTC.

There are many counts of this clonotype. The rearrangement links TRBV9 to TRBJ2-3; unclear D gene. There are 12 residues in the CDR3. V lost 0 bases and J 4 bases, leaving 3 bases between the germline ends. Germline-derived CDR1 and CDR2 are SGDLS and YYNGEE. The CDR3 sequence is CASSVESDTQYF. The CDR3, as DNA: TGTGCCAGCAGCGTAGAGTCAGATACGCAGTATTTT.

The chain recombines TRBV3-1 with TRBJ2-7, with 8 positions matching TRBD2. Germline V gives CDR1 LGHDT, CDR2 YNNKEL (reference sequence). The CDR3 runs to 15 residues. The junction had 6 bases not matched to a gene; V was cut back by 2 bases and J by 3 bases. The CDR3 nucleotides are TGTGCCAGCAGCCAATGGACTAGCCGTTACTACGAGCAGTACTTC. Its protein product is CASSQWTSRYYEQYF.

This clonotype has at least ten counts. The rearrangement uses TRBV12-3 or TRBV12-4 and TRBJ1-1, with a possible D match to TRBD1 (5 bases). This CDR3 region has 14 residues. V lost 3 bases and J 6 bases, leaving 14 bases between the germline ends. CDR3 loop: CASSLLAGGAEAFF. CDR3 nucleotides: TGTGCCAGCAGTTTGCTAGCGGGGGGGGCTGAAGCTTTCTTT.

Only a few counts were recorded for this clonotype. CDR3 amino acids: CASSLEGDRVGAFF. DNA for the CDR3: TGTGCCAGCAGTTTAGAGGGGGACAGGGTGGGAGCTTTCTTT. The genes are TRBV12-3 or TRBV12-4 and TRBJ1-1; 9 bases align to TRBD1. The CDR3 has 14 amino acids. After removal of 1 base from V and 10 bases from J, the junction contained 7 bases not matched to a gene.

This clonotype was seen a handful of times. The genes are TRBV7-9 and TRBJ2-2; 7 bases align to TRBD1. The V gene end was trimmed by 5 bases and the J gene end by 5 bases; junction bases not matched to a gene: 8. Germline CDR1 reads SEHNR; CDR2 reads FQNEAQ (reference sequence). The CDR3 covers 15 residues. The CDR3 protein is CASSPLDRMTGELFF. The CDR3 nucleotides read TGTGCCAGCAGCCCTCTGGACAGGATGACCGGGGAGCTGTTTTTT.

The chain recombines TRBV7-2 with TRBJ2-7; the D gene is possibly TRBD2 (6 bases). CDR3 length: 17 residues. Germline V gene data show CDR1 as SGHTA and CDR2 as FQGNSA. V shed 5 bases and J shed 3 bases, with 23 bases lying between them. CDR3 DNA: TGTGCCAGCAGCCCCCAAGGAGGAGGGTCTTTAATCTACGAGCAGTACTTC. It yields the protein CASSPQGGGSLIYEQYF.

This clonotype has more than one count but fewer than ten. The chain is built from TRBV12-3 or TRBV12-4 and TRBJ2-7; possibly TRBD1 for D (6 bases). The CDR3 is 15 residues long. Trimming left V 5 bases short and J 2 bases short, with 16 bases between. The CDR3 spells CASSKSGQSTYEQYF. The CDR3 nucleotides read TGTGCCAGCAGTAAGAGTGGACAGTCCACCTACGAGCAGTACTTC.

This clonotype has only a few counts. The V gene is TRBV5-1, the J gene TRBJ2-5; 8 bases are a match to TRBD2. V gave up 1 base and J gave up 4 bases; unmatched junction bases: 6. Germline CDR1 SGHRS, CDR2 YFSETQ. This CDR3 contains 15 residues. The CDR3 DNA reads as TGCGCCAGCAGCTTGACGGGAGGGCCAGGAGAGACCCAGTACTTC. Its protein product is CASSLTGGPGETQYF.

The chain uses TRBV13 and TRBJ1-1; TRBD1 might be the D (6 bases). CDR3 length equals 15 residues. V was cut by 0 bases and J by 0 bases, with 8 bases left in between. Germline V gene data show CDR1 as PRHDT and CDR2 as FYEKMQ (reference sequence). CDR3 in amino acids: CASSLGGAMNTEAFF. CDR3 DNA: TGTGCCAGCAGCTTAGGGGGGGCCATGAACACTGAAGCTTTCTTT. Full variable domain (outside the CDR3, taken from reference TRBV13 and TRBJ1-1): AAGVIQSPRHLIKEKRETATLKCYPIPRHDTVYWYQQGPGQDPQFLISFYEKMQSDKGSIPDRFSAQQFSDYHSELNMSSLELGDSALYFCASSLGGAMNTEAFFGQGTRLTVV.

The J gene is TRBJ2-5, the V gene TRBV2; 14 bases line up with TRBD2. V trimming: 3 bases; J trimming: 4 bases; junction bases outside the gene matches: 4. The germline V gene encodes CDR1 SNHLY and CDR2 FYNNEI. This CDR3 spans 16 amino acids. The CDR3 protein is CASSETSGRVLETQYF. CDR3 bases: TGTGCCAGCAGTGAGACTAGCGGGAGGGTATTAGAGACCCAGTACTTC.